This entry features one T cell receptor (beta chain) sequence. Antigen: not known. The sample comes from a study of blood T cells in healthy people across ages. Findings and limits, study-wide: In these data, TCR beta diversity tracked strongly with naive T cell percentage.

For the second PCR, which ran for 7 to 11 cycles, a sample-barcoded 5' primer and a J-beta primer mix were used. Each CDR3 protein gets one entry after TCRdb re-called the 5' RACE reads with MiXCR. The profile shows around 940,000 distinct CDR3 sequences, just over 50% of them singletons. Sequencing was carried out using blood. This TCR was recovered from a woman in her sixties in good health.

The CDR3 coding sequence is TGTGCCAGCAGTTACAGCGGAGATCAAGAGACCCAGTACTTC. It codes for CASSYSGDQETQYF. The rearrangement links TRBV6-2 or TRBV6-3 to TRBJ2-5; tentatively, D is TRBD2 (5 bases). V lost 2 bases and J 2 bases, leaving 9 bases between the germline ends. CDR1 and CDR2 (germline): MNHEY, SVGEGT. This CDR3 comprises 14 residues.